This T cell receptor (beta chain) was recorded in a study of blood T cell repertoires in COVID-19. Repertoires were generated with immunoSEQ multiplex PCR, while TCRdb's copy carries only in-frame clones and drops some. The table shows about 340,000 clones, with about 86% occurring only once. The clonotype originates from a woman in her 40s with acute COVID-19. The sequencing sample was made of PBMCs or T cells enriched from blood (not recorded which).

The CDR3 DNA is TGTGCCAGCAGTCAACCCAAGAGAACAGGGGTAAGGAAAGCTTTCTTT. It translates to CASSQPKRTGVRKAFF. V is TRBV28 and J is TRBJ1-1, with 7 bases fitting TRBD1. Losses at the gene ends were 5 bases for V and 9 bases for J; bases not matched to a gene: 18. Germline V lookup: CDR1 MDHEN, CDR2 SYDVKM. The CDR3 has 16 amino acids.